The 12 T cell receptor beta chains below all came from one sample that was sequenced in a study of blood T cell repertoires in COVID-19. Profiled with immunoSEQ multiplex PCR; TCRdb holds only in-frame clones, not every one. This table holds about 180,000 clones, roughly 85% found once. The sequencing sample was made of peripheral blood. These receptor sequences come from a human donor with active or convalescent COVID-19. The donor label of this sample is uncertain.

This chain links TRBV4-1 with TRBJ2-1; 9 nucleotides match TRBD1. The germline CDR1 and CDR2 sequences are MGHRA and YSYEKL. The CDR3 runs 19 residues. The V segment lost 3 bases and the J segment 6 bases; nucleotides outside the gene matches: 18. The DNA of the CDR3 is TGCGCCAGCAGCCATAGGACAGGGGTTCAATTCAACCTGGTCAATGAGCAGTTCTTC. This gives the protein CASSHRTGVQFNLVNEQFF.

The rearrangement joins TRBV7-6 to TRBJ2-1; 10 bases are a match to TRBD2. Germline values: CDR1 SGHVS, CDR2 FNYEAQ. The junction had 5 bases not matched to a gene; V was cut back by 6 bases and J by 3 bases. This CDR3 has 15 amino acids. The CDR3 nucleotides are TGTGCCAGCAGTGTTAGCGGGGGGTACTACAATGAGCAGTTCTTC. Its protein product is CASSVSGGYYNEQFF.

J is TRBJ1-5 and V is TRBV6-5; 7 bases map to TRBD1. Germline V gene sequence: CDR1 MNHEY, CDR2 SVGAGI. The V segment lost 6 bases and the J segment 0 bases; nucleotides outside the gene matches: 5. The CDR3 loop spans 15 amino acids. The CDR3, as DNA: TGTGCCAGCAGATGGGACAGAGATAGCAATCAGCCCCAGCATTTT. Protein: CASRWDRDSNQPQHF.

This clone was detected only a few times. The chain couples TRBV3-1 (or the pseudogene TRBV3-2) to TRBJ1-4; D ambiguous. Trimming took off 5 bases at V and 4 bases at J, with 17 bases between the two ends. The CDR3 has 16 amino acids. In germline, CDR1 is LGHDT, CDR2 YNNKEL (reference sequence). CDR3 in amino acids: CASSKNPGQINEKLFF. The DNA for the CDR3 is TGTGCCAGCAGCAAGAACCCAGGCCAAATTAATGAAAAACTGTTTTTT.

The J gene is TRBJ2-5, the V gene TRBV7-2, with D unclear. Trimming cost V 1 base and J 5 bases, with 11 bases left between them. The CDR3 has 14 residues. The germline gives CDR1 SGHTA, CDR2 FQGNSA. The CDR3 nucleotides are TGTGCCAGCAGCTTAGGCACGGTTCTCGAGACCCAGTACTTC. Residues: CASSLGTVLETQYF.

The table lists this clone with a few counts. V is TRBV7-2 and J is TRBJ1-2; possibly TRBD1 for D (6 bases). The V gene lost 1 base and the J gene lost 8 bases, with 14 bases spanning the gap. The CDR3 length is 14 residues. Looked up from germline, CDR1 is SGHTA and CDR2 is FQGNSA. The CDR3 sequence: CASSLGVGGGGYTF. CDR3 DNA: TGTGCCAGCAGCTTAGGGGTAGGGGGTGGAGGCTACACCTTC.

The chain employs TRBV28 and TRBJ1-1; no clear D. The germline V gene encodes CDR1 MDHEN and CDR2 SYDVKM. The length of the CDR3 is 13 residues. The V and J ends lost 2 bases and 10 bases respectively, with 14 bases between them. CDR3 sequence reads: CASSLGPEIGAFF. Here the CDR3 DNA reads TGTGCCAGCAGTTTAGGGCCGGAAATTGGAGCTTTCTTT.

The chain is built from TRBV7-9 and TRBJ1-2; tentative D call: TRBD1 (6 bases). Trimming left V 2 bases short and J 4 bases short, with 11 bases between. The length of the CDR3 is 14 residues. Germline V gene sequence: CDR1 SEHNR, CDR2 FQNEAQ (reference sequence). CDR3 nucleotides: TGTGCCAGCAGCTTACTCGACAGGCCCTATGGCTACACCTTC. This gives the protein CASSLLDRPYGYTF.

This clone was found a few times. This sequence joins TRBV24-1 and TRBJ2-3, with D perhaps TRBD2 (5 bases). Trimming shortened V by 5 bases and J by 4 bases, and 21 bases separated the two germline ends. Germline CDR1 reads KGHDR; CDR2 reads SFDVKD. The CDR3 is made up of 17 amino acids. This chain's CDR3 is CATSVPRVGVGADTQYF. The DNA of the CDR3 is TGTGCCACCAGTGTACCTCGGGTGGGAGTGGGCGCAGATACGCAGTATTTT.

This clone has only one observation. The chain employs TRBV7-3 and TRBJ2-7, with D perhaps TRBD2 (6 bases). The CDR3 runs 15 residues. V was cut by 7 bases and J by 3 bases, with 19 bases left in between. Per germline, CDR1 SGHTA and CDR2 FQGTGA. In DNA form, the CDR3 reads TGTGCCAGCATCGAACGCCGGGTAGCGGTCTACGAGCAGTACTTC. Translating it yields CASIERRVAVYEQYF.

The chain has TRBV6-2 or TRBV6-3 and TRBJ1-5; the D gene is possibly TRBD1 (6 bases). The germline CDR1 and CDR2 sequences are MNHEY and SVGEGT. The CDR3 has 16 residues. V was cut by 5 bases and J by 4 bases, with 18 bases left in between. The DNA for the CDR3 is TGTGCCAGCAGTACAACAGGGATGGGAATGAATCAGCCCCAGCATTTT. This sequence encodes CASSTTGMGMNQPQHF.

The chain is built from TRBV25-1 and TRBJ2-5; TRBD2 might be the D (5 bases). Germline V lookup: CDR1 MGHDK, CDR2 SYGVNS. The CDR3 has 17 amino acids. The V end was cut by 0 bases, the J end by 5 bases, with 19 bases between. CDR3 nucleotide sequence: TGTGCCAGCAGTGAATATATGGCCGGCGAGGGCCGGGAGACCCAGTACTTC. Its translation: CASSEYMAGEGRETQYF.